This T cell receptor beta chain stems from a study of T cells expressing NK-cell markers (dated by TCRdb to the early 2020s). About the investigation overall: Three sorted T-cell subsets (CD3+CD56+NKG2C+, CD3+CD56+NKG2C- and CD3+CD56-NKG2C+) from seven to nine donors had their TCR beta-chain repertoires profiled. Among the eight sequenced donors, only one was HCMV-seronegative, while the other seven were HCMV-seropositive. The eight sequenced donors were randomly selected healthy volunteers, three men and five women. Libraries were sequenced as 2 x 150 bp reads on Illumina HiSeq 2000/2500, MiSeq or NextSeq.

Broad study findings and their caveats: Whether the expanded NKG2C-expressing T cell clones were specific for HCMV antigens was left unclear. In five to seven donors, the dominant CD3+CD56+NKG2C+ clonotypes were found to rank among the top 10 CD8+ clonotypes and to make up 1.0-7.0% of CD8+ T cells. Those dominant clonotypes were again the most abundant among CD3+CD56-NKG2C+ cells in a few donors, at about 28.3-60.1%.

With regard to this clonotype: No antigen is known for it.

Reading the germline V gene (reference sequence) gives CDR1 LNHDA and CDR2 SQIVND. The CDR3 measures 15 amino acids from cysteine to phenylalanine. The entry carries no DNA sequence. Sequencing was performed on an Illumina HiSeq 2000. TCR beta cDNA libraries were made by 5'RACE template switching that added a universal primer site and unique molecular identifiers. cDNA synthesis was primed from the TCR beta constant segment, followed by two successive PCR amplification steps. The source study handled its data this way. MIGEC handled demultiplexing of the reads and grouping by UMI, while MiTCR was used to assemble and quantify clonotypes. To exclude erroneous sequences, any TCR cDNA sequence not supported by at least two reads was discarded. Downstream repertoire analysis used the tcR package, and clonotypes were matched across fractions by CDR3 nucleotide sequence plus V segment. VDJmatch was used to annotate antigen specificity against VDJdb, with one amino acid substitution allowed in CDR3. TCRdb reprocessed the reads and assigns one entry to each CDR3 protein sequence, leaving out DNA. V and J calls and clone size were set by TCRdb, not the authors. In this sample's table one finds 350,000 to 450,000 distinct CDR3 sequences. The biggest ten clones account for around 4.9% of the sample.

A commercial ELISA kit detecting HCMV-specific IgG in serum was used to determine HCMV serostatus. Ficoll density gradient centrifugation was used to isolate peripheral blood mononuclear cells from blood. The TCR sequence derives from a man aged 18 to 70 in good health. Sequencing was performed on blood T cells: a sorted CD56 or NKG2C T cell subset, CD4+ or CD8+ T cells, or bulk PBMC T cells (not recorded which). The chain joins TRBV19 to TRBJ1-6. The CDR3 region has the sequence CASSKPISYNSPLHF.